This TCR beta chain emerged from a study of T cell repertoires in ileal Crohn's disease. The CDR3 loop spans 15 amino acids. The germline CDR1 and CDR2 sequences are LNHDA and SQIVND (reference sequence). V lost 2 bases to trimming and J lost 6 bases, with 17 bases between them. Stated time point: neoterminal ileum biopsy at postoperative endoscopy, about 6 months after surgery. The repertoire was sequenced with immunoSEQ multiplex PCR; TCRdb's copy has only in-frame clones and lacks some. The sample lists about 13,000 clones; about 77% were seen once. This receptor was identified in an adult with Crohn's disease. V and J are TRBV19 and TRBJ2-7; perhaps TRBD1 as D (6 bases). Material for sequencing was ileal tissue. CDR3 nucleotide sequence: TGTGCCAGTAGTATAAGGAGACAGGACGCTAGCGAGCAGTACTTC. Amino acids: CASSIRRQDASEQYF.